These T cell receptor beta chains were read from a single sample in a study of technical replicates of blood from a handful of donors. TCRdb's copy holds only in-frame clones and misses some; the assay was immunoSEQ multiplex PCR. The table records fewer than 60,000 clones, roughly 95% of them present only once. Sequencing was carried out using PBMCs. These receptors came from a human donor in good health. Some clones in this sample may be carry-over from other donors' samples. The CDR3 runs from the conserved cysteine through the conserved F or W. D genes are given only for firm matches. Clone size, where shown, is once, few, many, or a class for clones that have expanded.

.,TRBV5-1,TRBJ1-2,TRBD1,TGCGCCAGCAGCTTGACGACAGGGAGCGGCTACACCTTC,CASSLTTGSGYTF
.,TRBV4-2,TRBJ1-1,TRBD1,TGTGCCAGCAGCCAAGACCCCGGGACAGGGAACACTGAAGCTTTCTTT,CASSQDPGTGNTEAFF
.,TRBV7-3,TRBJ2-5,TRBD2,TGTGCCAGCAGCTTACAAGCGGGGAGTATAGAGACCCAGTACTTC,CASSLQAGSIETQYF
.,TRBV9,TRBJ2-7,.,TGTGCCAGCAGCGTAGAGCCTTCCGGTAGCGGACAAACCTACGAGCAGTACTTC,CASSVEPSGSGQTYEQYF
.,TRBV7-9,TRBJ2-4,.,TGTGCCAGCAGCTCCCTCCGGGCTTCAGGGAACATTCAGTACTTC,CASSSLRASGNIQYF
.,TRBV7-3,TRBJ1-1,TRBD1,TGTGCCAGCAGTGCGGACAGGGCGTTTGGCACTGAAGCTTTCTTT,CASSADRAFGTEAFF
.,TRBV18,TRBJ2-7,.,TGTGCCAGCTCACCACCGGGGGCTTCGAGCTCCTACGAGCAGTACTTC,CASSPPGASSSYEQYF
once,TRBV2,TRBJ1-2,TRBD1,TGTGCCAGCAGTCCTAGACAGGGGGGGAATGGCTACACCTTC,CASSPRQGGNGYTF
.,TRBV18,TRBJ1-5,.,TGTGCCAGCTCACCGAACTCTGATCAGCCCCAGCATTTT,CASSPNSDQPQHF
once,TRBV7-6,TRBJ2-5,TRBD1,TGTGCCAGCAGCGGCGACAGGGAAGGGACCCAGTACTTC,CASSGDREGTQYF
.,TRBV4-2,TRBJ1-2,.,TGTGCCAGCAGCCAAGACGGACAGATCGGTGGCTACACCTTC,CASSQDGQIGGYTF
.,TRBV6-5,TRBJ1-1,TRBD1,TGTGCCAGCAGTCAACCGGGACAGGGAAACACTGAAGCTTTCTTT,CASSQPGQGNTEAFF
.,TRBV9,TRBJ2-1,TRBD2,TGTGCCAGCAGCGACGGGACTAGCGGCGGGGATGAGCAGTTCTTC,CASSDGTSGGDEQFF
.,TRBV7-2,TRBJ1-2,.,TGTGCCAGCAGCTTACTGGGGCCCTATGGCTACACCTTC,CASSLLGPYGYTF
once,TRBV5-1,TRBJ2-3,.,TGCGCCAGCAGCAAAGAAACAGGCCTGGGAGATACGCAGTATTTT,CASSKETGLGDTQYF
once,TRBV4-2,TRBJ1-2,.,TGTGCCAGCAGCCAATCAGGGTCGGCGTATGGCTACACCTTC,CASSQSGSAYGYTF
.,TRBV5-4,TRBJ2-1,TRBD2,TGTGCCAGCAGCTTGGCGTCTAGCGGAAACAATGAGCAGTTCTTC,CASSLASSGNNEQFF
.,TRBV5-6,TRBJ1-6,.,TGTGCCAGCAGTTTACAAAATAGGGGGACCTTGCTCCACTTT,CASSLQNRGTLLHF
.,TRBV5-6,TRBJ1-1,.,TGTGCCAGCAGCTTAGGGGGGGGCTACACTGAAGCTTTCTTT,CASSLGGGYTEAFF
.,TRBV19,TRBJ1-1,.,TGTGCCAGTAGTATTGTAGGAGCGAATGAAGCTTTCTTT,CASSIVGANEAFF
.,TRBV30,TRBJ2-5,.,TGTGCCTGGAGTCCAGCTAGCCAAGAGACCCAGTACTTC,CAWSPASQETQYF
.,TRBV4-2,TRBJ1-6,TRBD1,TGTGCCAGCAGCCAAGAATATGGACAGGGTCGTTATAATTCACCCCTCCACTTT,CASSQEYGQGRYNSPLHF
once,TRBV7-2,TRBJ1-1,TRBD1,TGTGCCAGCAGCCCCGACAGGGGGCTGTGGACTGAAGCTTTCTTT,CASSPDRGLWTEAFF
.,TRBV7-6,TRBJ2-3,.,TGTGCCAGCAGCTTTTCCGGGGACTTCGCGACGCAGTATTTT,CASSFSGDFATQYF
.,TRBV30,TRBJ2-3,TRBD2,TGTGCCTGGAGTATTAGCGGGGGGGGTGGTACGCAGTATTTT,CAWSISGGGGTQYF
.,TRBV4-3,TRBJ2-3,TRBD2,TGCGCCAGCAGCCAGTTTAGCGGGGGGGCCGGCACAGATACGCAGTATTTT,CASSQFSGGAGTDTQYF
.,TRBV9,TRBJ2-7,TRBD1,TGTGCCAGCAGCGTAAGTATGGACAGGCGCTACGAGCAGTACTTC,CASSVSMDRRYEQYF
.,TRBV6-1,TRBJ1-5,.,TGTGCCAGCAGTACCTATAGCAATCAGCCCCAGCATTTT,CASSTYSNQPQHF
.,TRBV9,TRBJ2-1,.,TGTGCCAGCAGCGTAGGGGCGCGGGAAGGGAATGAGCAGTTCTTC,CASSVGAREGNEQFF
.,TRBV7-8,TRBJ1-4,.,TGTGCCAGCAGCTTAGGGGCAGGGACTTTTAGTACTGAAAAACTGTTTTTT,CASSLGAGTFSTEKLFF
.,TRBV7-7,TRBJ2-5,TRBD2,TGTGCCAGCAGCTTTGCTAGCGGGAGCCATGAGACCCAGTACTTC,CASSFASGSHETQYF
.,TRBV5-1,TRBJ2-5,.,TGCGCCAGCAGAAAGGAGGACGAGACCCAGTACTTC,CASRKEDETQYF
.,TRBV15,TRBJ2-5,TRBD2,TGTGCCACCAGCAGTTTTGGGGGGAGGGCCCAGTACTTC,CATSSFGGRAQYF
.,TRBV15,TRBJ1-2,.,TGTGCCACCAGCAGAGATCTGGCGGGGGGTAACTATGGCTACACCTTC,CATSRDLAGGNYGYTF
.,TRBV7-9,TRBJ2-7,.,TGTGCCAGCAGCTTAGGTTGGGCCGGTTCATCTCGCTACGAGCAGTACTTC,CASSLGWAGSSRYEQYF
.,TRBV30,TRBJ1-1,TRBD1,TGTGCCTGGACTATACAGGGGGTGAACACTGAAGCTTTCTTT,CAWTIQGVNTEAFF
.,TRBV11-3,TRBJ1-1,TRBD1,TGTGCCAGCAGCTTAGCAGGGGGTGAAGCTTTCTTT,CASSLAGGEAFF
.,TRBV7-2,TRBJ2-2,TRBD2,TGTGCCAGCAGCCCGCGGACTAGCGAGATGAACACCGGGGAGCTGTTTTTT,CASSPRTSEMNTGELFF
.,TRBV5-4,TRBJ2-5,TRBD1,TGTGCCAGCAGCTTCAAAGGGACAGCACAAGAGACCCAGTACTTC,CASSFKGTAQETQYF
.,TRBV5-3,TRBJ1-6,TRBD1,TGTGCCAGAAGCTCGGGACAGGGTTATAATTCACCCCTCCACTTT,CARSSGQGYNSPLHF
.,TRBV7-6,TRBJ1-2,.,TGTGCCAGCAGCTTCCCGGGGGGCTATGGCTACACCTTC,CASSFPGGYGYTF
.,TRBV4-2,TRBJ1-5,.,TGTGCCAGCAGCCAGAACCAGGGTGGTAATAATCAGCCCCAGCATTTT,CASSQNQGGNNQPQHF
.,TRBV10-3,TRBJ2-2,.,TGTGCCATCACCCAACTGCCCGGGGAGGGGGAGCTGTTTTTT,CAITQLPGEGELFF
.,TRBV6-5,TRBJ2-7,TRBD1,TGTGCCAGCAGTTACCAATCGGGACAGGGGAGAAACGAGCAGTACTTC,CASSYQSGQGRNEQYF
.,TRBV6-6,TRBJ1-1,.,TGTGCCAGCAGTTTAGGTGGCGGGCAAGCTTTCTTT,CASSLGGGQAFF
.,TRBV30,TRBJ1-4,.,TGTGCCTGGAGTGTAACGGGGGGGCAACGAGAAAAACTGTTTTTT,CAWSVTGGQREKLFF
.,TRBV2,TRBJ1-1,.,TGTGCCAGCAGTGAGCGGACAACGAACACTGAAGCTTTCTTT,CASSERTTNTEAFF
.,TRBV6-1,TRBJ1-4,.,TGTGCCAGCAGTGACGGGGGACGCTATGCAACTAATGAAAAACTGTTTTTT,CASSDGGRYATNEKLFF
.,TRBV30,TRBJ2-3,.,TGTGCCTGGAGTACGGGGACACTCACAGATACGCAGTATTTT,CAWSTGTLTDTQYF